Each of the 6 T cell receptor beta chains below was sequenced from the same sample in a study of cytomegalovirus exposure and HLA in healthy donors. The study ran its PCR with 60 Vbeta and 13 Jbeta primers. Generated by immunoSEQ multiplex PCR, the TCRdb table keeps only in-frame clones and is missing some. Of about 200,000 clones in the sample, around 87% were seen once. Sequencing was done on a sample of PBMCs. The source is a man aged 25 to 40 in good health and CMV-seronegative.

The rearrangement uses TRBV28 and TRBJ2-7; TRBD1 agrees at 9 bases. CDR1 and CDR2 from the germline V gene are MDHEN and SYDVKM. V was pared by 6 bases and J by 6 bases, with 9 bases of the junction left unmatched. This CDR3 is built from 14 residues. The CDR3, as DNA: TGTGCCAGCAGGCCCCAGGGACAGGGAGGCGAGCAGTACTTC. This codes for CASRPQGQGGEQYF. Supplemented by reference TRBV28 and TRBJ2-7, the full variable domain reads DVKVTQSSRYLVKRTGEKVFLECVQDMDHENMFWYRQDPGLGLRLIYFSYDVKMKEKGDIPEGYSVSREKKERFSLILESASTNQTSMYLCASRPQGQGGEQYFGPGTRLTVT.

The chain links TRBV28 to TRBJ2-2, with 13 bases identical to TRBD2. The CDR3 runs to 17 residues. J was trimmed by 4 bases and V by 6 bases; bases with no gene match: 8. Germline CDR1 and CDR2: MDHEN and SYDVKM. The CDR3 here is CASRAQGLAGLTGELFF. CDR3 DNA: TGTGCCAGCAGGGCCCAGGGACTAGCGGGACTCACCGGGGAGCTGTTTTTT.

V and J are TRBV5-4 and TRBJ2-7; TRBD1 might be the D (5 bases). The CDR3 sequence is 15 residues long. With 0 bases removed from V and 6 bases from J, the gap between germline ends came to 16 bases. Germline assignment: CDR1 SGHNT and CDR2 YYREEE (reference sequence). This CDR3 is CASSLVKGKGFEQYF. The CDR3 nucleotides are TGTGCCAGCAGCTTGGTTAAGGGGAAAGGGTTCGAGCAGTACTTC. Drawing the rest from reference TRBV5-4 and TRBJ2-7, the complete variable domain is ETGVTQSPTHLIKTRGQQVTLRCSSQSGHNTVSWYQQALGQGPQFIFQYYREEENGRGNFPPRFSGLQFPNYSSELNVNALELDDSALYLCASSLVKGKGFEQYFGPGTRLTVT.

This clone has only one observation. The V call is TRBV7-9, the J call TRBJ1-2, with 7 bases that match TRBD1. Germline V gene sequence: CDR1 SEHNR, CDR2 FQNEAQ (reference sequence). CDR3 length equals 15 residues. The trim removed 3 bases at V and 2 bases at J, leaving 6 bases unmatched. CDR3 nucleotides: TGTGCCAGCAGCTTTATTGACAGGGCCAACTATGGCTACACCTTC. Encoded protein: CASSFIDRANYGYTF.

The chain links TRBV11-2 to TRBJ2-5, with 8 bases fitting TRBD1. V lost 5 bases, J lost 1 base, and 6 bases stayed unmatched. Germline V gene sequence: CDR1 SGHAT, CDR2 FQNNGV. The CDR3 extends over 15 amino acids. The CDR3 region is CASSRQGIIQETQYF. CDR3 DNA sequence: TGTGCCAGCAGCCGACAGGGGATCATCCAAGAGACCCAGTACTTC.

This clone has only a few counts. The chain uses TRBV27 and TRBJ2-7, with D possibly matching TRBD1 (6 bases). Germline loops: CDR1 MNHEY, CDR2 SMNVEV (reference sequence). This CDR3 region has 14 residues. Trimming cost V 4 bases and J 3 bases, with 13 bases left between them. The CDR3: CASSYTTGNYEQYF. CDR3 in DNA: TGTGCCAGCAGTTACACGACAGGTAACTACGAGCAGTACTTC.